This T cell receptor (beta chain) was retrieved from a study of beta chain features in type 1 diabetes. Study-wide context: Patients looked much like healthy donors when it came to age, gender and cell yields.

The whole isolated RNA underwent reverse transcription, so sequencing captured expressed TCRB transcripts. The repertoire was sequenced with immunoSEQ multiplex PCR; TCRdb's copy has only in-frame clones and lacks some. The table shows roughly 230,000 clones, with more than 9% occurring only once. With regard to this clone: Its antigen is undetermined.

Study-level results: In the patient group, naive, central memory and Treg TCRB repertoires seemed more alike than in the healthy donor group.

Germline lookup yields CDR1 SGHAT and CDR2 FQDESV (reference sequence). V shed 7 bases and J shed 1 base, with 13 bases lying between them. This CDR3 contains 14 residues. Input material: naive CD4+ T cells from blood. The rearrangement links TRBV11-1 to TRBJ1-1; D might be TRBD1 (6 bases). This clonotype was sampled from a woman aged 18-29 years in good health. CDR3 DNA: TGTGCCAGCATCGGGGGGGCTCGGAACACTGAAGCTTTCTTT. It yields the protein CASIGGARNTEAFF.